The clone carrying this T cell receptor (beta chain) occurred a few times. Its antigen remains unknown. This sample was included in a study of vaccination and CD4 T cells after COVID-19. Treatment specified: roughly nine-day PBMC culture with coronavirus spike peptide pools or control peptides (ViraFEST assay). Half-medium replacement with fresh IL-2 medium took place on days 3 and 7. Sequenced with the Oncomine TCR Beta short-read assay was DNA taken from cultured CD4+ T cells. MiXCR, run by TCRdb on the PCR reads, gives a single entry per CDR3 protein. This sample carries roughly 15,000 distinct CDR3 sequences, over 45% of them seen once, and the ten largest clones take 25% to 30%. Germline CDR1 and CDR2: DFQATT and SNEGSKA (reference sequence). This CDR3 is 13 amino acids long. V trimming: 4 bases; J trimming: 6 bases; junction bases outside the gene matches: 6.

The clonotype originates from a human donor with COVID-19. The J gene is TRBJ1-2, the V gene TRBV20-1, with 9 positions matching TRBD1. The sequencing here drew on cultured CD4+ T cells from blood, taken after SARS-CoV-2 vaccination. The CDR3 bases are TGCAGTGCTACAAGGACAGGGGAAGATGGCTACACCTTC. Translated: CSATRTGEDGYTF.